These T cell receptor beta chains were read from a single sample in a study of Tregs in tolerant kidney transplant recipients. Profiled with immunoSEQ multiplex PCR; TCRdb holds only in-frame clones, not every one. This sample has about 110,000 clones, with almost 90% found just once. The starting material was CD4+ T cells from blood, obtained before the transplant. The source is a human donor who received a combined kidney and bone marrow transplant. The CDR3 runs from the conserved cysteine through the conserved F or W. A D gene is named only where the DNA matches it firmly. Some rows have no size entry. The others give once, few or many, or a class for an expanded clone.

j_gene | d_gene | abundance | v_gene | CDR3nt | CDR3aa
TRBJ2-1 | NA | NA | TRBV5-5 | TGTGCCAGCAGCTTGTCTGTGGCTAATGAGCAGTTCTTC | CASSLSVANEQFF
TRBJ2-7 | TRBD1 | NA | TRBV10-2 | TGCGCCAGCATGGCGGCGGACAGGGGGTCCTACGAGCAGTACTTC | CASMAADRGSYEQYF
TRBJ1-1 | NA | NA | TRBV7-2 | TGTGCCAGCAGCTTAGTGAGAGAAAACACTGAAGCTTTCTTT | CASSLVRENTEAFF
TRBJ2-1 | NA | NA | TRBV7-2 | TGTGCCAGCAGCTTAGGCCTATTCTCCTACAATGAGCAGTTCTTC | CASSLGLFSYNEQFF
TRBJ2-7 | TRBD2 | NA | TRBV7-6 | TGTGCCAGCAGCAGAGGCGCGGGGGGCTCATGGGACGAGCAGTACTTC | CASSRGAGGSWDEQYF
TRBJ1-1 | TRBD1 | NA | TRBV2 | TGTGCCAGCAGTGACAACAGGGGGTTCCCTGAAGCTTTCTTT | CASSDNRGFPEAFF
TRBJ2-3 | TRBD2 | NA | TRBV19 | TGTGCCAGTAGTATTAGCCAGCGGGGGGGCACAGATACGCAGTATTTT | CASSISQRGGTDTQYF
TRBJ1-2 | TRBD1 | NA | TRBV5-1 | TGCGCCAGCAGCCAAAAACAGGGGGGCTATGGCTACACCTTC | CASSQKQGGYGYTF
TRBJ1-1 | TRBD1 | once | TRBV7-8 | TGTGCCAGCAGCATAGACAGGGCGAACACTGAAGCTTTCTTT | CASSIDRANTEAFF
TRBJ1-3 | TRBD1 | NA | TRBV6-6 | TGTGCCAGCAGTTCCTTGGGACAGGATTCTGGAAACACCATATATTTT | CASSSLGQDSGNTIYF